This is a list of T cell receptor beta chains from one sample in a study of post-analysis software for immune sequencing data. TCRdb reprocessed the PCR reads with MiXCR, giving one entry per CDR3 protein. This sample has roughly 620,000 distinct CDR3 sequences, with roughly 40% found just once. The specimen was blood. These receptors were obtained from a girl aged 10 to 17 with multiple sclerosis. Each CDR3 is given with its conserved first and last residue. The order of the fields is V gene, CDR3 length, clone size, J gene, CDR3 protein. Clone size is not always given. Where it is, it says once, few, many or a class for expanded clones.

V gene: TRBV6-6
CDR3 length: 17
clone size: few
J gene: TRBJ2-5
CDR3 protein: CASSYPGGTRGEETQYF

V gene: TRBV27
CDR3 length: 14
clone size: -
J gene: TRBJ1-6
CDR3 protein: CASSLWQGNSPLHF

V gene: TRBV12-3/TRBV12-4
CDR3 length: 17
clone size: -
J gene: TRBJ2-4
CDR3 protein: CASSFHKSGPAKNIQYF

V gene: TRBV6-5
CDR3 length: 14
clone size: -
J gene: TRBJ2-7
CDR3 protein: CASSIGQYSYEQYF

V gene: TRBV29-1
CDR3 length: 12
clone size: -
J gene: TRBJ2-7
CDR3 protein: CSVPWTGYEQYF

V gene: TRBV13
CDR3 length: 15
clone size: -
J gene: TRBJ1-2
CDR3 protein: CASSLQPGGVYGYTF

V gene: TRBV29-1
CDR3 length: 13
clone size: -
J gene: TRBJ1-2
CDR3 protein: CSVALGTYYGYTF

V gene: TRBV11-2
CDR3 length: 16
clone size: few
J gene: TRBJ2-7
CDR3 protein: CASIPSPPSGLREQYF

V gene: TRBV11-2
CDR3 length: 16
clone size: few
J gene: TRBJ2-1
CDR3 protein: CASSLIKGGPYNEQFF

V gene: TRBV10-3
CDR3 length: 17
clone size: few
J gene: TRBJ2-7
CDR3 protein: CAITETSGTSGSYEQYF

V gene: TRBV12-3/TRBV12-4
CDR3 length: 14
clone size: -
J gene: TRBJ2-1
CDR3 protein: CASTPGTGFNEQFF

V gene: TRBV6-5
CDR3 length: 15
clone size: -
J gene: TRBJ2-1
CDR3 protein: CASSGGGLADNEQFF

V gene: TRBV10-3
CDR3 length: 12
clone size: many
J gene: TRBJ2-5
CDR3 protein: CAISDGEETQYF

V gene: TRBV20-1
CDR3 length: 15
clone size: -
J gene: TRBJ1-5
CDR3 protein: CSARDGGGIRQPQHF

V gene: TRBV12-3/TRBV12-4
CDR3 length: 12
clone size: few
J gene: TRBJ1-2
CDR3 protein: CASSLWKTGYTF

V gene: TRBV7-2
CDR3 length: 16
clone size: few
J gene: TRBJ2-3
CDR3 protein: CASSLALHSYTDTQYF

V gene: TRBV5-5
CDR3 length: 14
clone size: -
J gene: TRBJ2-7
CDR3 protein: CASSDPIGSYEQYF

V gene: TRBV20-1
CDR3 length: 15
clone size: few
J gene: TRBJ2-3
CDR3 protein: CSARAIREGPDTQYF

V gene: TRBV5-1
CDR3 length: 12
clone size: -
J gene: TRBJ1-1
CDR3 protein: CASSLDRVEAFF

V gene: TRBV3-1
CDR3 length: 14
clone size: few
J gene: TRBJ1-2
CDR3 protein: CASSQGTGPYGYTF

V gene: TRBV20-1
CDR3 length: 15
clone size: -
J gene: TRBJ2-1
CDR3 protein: CSARLARSSYNEQFF

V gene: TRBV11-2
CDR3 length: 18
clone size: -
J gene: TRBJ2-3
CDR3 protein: CASSLGPPGLAALRTQYF

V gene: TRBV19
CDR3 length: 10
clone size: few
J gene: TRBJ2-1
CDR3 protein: CATGLAPSFF

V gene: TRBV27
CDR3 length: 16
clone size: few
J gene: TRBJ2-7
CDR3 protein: CASSPAGSGSSYEQYF

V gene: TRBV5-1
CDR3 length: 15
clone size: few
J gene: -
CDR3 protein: CASSLVGGPGETQYF

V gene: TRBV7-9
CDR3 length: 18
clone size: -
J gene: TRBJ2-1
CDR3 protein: CASSPEPIRSLSYNEQFF

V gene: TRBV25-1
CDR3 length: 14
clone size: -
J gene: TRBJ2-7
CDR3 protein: CASISGTSLGEQYF

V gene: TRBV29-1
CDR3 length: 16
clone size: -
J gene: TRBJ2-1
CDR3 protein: CSVVPGGSGGVNEQFF

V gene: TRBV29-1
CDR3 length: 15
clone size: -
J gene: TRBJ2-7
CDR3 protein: CSVGLERVSSYEQYF

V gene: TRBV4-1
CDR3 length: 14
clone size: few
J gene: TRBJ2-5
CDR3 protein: CASSQVGGQETQYF

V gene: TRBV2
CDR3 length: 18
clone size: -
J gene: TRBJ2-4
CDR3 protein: CASSGAQAGLLAKNIQYF

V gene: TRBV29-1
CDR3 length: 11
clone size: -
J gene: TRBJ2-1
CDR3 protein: CSVEVGNEQFF

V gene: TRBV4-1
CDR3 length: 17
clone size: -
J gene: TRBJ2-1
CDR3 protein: CASSQVPRLKSNNEQFF

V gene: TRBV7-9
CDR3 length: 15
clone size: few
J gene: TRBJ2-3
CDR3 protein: CASRAGTGGADTQYF

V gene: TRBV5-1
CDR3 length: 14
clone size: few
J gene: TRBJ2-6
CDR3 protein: CASHGGAGANVLTF

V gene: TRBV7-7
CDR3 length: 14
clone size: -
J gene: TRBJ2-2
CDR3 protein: CASSLAGSSGELFF

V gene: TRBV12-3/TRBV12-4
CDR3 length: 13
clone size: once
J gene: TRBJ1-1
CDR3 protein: CASRWGPNTEAFF

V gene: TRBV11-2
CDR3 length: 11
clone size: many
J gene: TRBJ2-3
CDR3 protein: CASSPSYTQYF

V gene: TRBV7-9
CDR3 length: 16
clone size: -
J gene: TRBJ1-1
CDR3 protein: CASSGSVGSMNTEAFF

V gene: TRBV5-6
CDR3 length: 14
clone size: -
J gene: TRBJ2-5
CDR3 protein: CASSQTRGEETQYF

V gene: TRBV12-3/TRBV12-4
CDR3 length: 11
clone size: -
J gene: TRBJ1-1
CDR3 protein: CASRHRVEAFF

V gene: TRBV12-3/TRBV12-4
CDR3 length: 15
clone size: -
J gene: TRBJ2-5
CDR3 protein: CASRKTGRGEETQYF

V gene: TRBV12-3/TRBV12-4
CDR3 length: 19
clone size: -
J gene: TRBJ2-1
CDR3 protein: CASSSSGTSGRATYNEQFF

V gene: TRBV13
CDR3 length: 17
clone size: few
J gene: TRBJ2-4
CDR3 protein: CASSLGPGQGWFDIQYF

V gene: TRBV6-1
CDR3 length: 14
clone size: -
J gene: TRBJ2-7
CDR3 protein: CASGGGLDFYEQYF

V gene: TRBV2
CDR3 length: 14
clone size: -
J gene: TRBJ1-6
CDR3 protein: CAGLRDRGFAPLHF

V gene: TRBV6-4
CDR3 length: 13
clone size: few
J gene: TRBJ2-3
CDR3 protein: CASSEVRWDTQYF

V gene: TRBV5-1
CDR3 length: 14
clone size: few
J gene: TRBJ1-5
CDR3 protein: CASSYGSGNQPQHF

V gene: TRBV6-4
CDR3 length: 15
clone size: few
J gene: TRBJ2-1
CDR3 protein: CASSDSTGPYNEQFF

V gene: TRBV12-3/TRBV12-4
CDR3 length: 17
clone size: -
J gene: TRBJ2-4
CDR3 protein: CASSLRDGRLAKNIQYF

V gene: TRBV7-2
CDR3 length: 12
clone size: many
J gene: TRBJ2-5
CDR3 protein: CASSSPPETQYF

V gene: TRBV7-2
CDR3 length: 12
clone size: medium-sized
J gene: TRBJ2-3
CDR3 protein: CASSPITDTQYF